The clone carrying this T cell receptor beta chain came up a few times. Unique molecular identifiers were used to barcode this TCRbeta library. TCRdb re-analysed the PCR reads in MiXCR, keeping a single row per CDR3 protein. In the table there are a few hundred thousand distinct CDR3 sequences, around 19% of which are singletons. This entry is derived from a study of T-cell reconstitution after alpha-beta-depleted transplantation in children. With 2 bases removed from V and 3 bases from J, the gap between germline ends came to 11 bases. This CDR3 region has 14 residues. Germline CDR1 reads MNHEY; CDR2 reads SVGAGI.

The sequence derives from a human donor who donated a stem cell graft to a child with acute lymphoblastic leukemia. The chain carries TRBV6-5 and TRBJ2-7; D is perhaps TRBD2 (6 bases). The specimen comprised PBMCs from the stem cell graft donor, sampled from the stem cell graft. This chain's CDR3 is CASSYGRDNYEQYF. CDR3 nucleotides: TGTGCCAGCAGTTACGGGCGGGATAACTACGAGCAGTACTTC.